This T cell receptor (beta chain) was identified during a study of cytomegalovirus exposure and HLA in healthy donors. The overall study: The 100 to 150 validation repertoires and the 666 first-cohort repertoires shared a platform, a later analysis reported. Study-wide findings and caveats: Researchers catalogued some 160 TCR beta chains as cytomegalovirus-associated. Most TCR sequences were uncommon, yet certain public TCRs appeared in many donors. It was confirmed in vitro that a few of the CMV-associated chains were specific for CMV antigens.

Some clones are missing from TCRdb's copy, which holds only in-frame ones; the method was immunoSEQ multiplex PCR. Of hundreds of thousands of clones in the sample, around 87% were seen once. CDR3 length: 13 residues. CDR1 SNHLY and CDR2 FYNNEI come from the germline V gene. Trimming at V came to 6 bases and at J to 8 bases, leaving 8 bases not matched to a gene. As for this clone: The target antigen is unknown.

This clonotype originated in a young woman in good health and CMV-seronegative. The chain recombines TRBV2 with TRBJ1-2; the match to TRBD1 covers 8 bases. Sequenced input: PBMCs. The CDR3 DNA is TGTGCCAGCAGAGGACAGGGCCTGAGAGGCTACACCTTC. Amino acid sequence: CASRGQGLRGYTF.